Below, one T cell receptor beta chain is given with its context. What it recognizes is unknown. Here immunoSEQ multiplex PCR was the method, and the copy in TCRdb shows in-frame clones only, minus some. Here the sample spans some 160,000 clones, roughly 92% being singletons. These data belong to a study of cytomegalovirus exposure and HLA in healthy donors. General study results and limits: The study found most TCR sequences rare, yet found some public TCRs in many donors.

The germline gives CDR1 LNHDA, CDR2 SQIVND (reference sequence). With 2 bases clipped from V and 6 bases from J, the junction kept 10 bases outside the gene matches. The length of the CDR3 is 17 residues. The sequencing input was PBMCs. The rearrangement links TRBV19 to TRBJ1-5; 10 nucleotides agree with TRBD1. This sequence was found in a man aged 18 to 30 in good health and CMV-seronegative. The CDR3 loop is CASSITVGTGVSQPQHF. Here the CDR3 DNA reads TGTGCCAGTAGTATAACGGTTGGGACAGGGGTAAGTCAGCCCCAGCATTTT.